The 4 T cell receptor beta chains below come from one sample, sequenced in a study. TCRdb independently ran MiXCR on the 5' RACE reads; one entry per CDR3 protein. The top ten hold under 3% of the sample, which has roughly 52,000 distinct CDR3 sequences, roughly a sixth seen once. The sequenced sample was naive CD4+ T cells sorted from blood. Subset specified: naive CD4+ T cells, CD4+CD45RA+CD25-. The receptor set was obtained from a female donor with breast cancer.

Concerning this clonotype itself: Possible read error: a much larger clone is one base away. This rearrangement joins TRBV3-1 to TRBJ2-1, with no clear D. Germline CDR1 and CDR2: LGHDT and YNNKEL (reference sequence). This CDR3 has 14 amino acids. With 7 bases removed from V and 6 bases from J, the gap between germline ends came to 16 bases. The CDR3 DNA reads TGTGCCAGCACCCACTCGTATAGTGGCAATGAGCAGTTCTTC. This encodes CASTHSYSGNEQFF.

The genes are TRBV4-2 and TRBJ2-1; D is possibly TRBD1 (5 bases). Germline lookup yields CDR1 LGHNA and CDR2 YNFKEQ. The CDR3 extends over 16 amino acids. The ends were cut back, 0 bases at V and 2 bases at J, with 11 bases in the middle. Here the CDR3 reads CASSQDITGPYNEQFF. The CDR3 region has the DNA TGTGCCAGCAGCCAAGATATCACAGGCCCCTACAATGAGCAGTTCTTC.

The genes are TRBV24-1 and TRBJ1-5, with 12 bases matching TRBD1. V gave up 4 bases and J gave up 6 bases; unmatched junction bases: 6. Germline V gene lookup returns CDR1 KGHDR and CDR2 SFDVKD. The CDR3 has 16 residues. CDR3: CATSETGTGGSQPQHF. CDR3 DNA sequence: TGTGCCACCAGTGAAACCGGGACAGGGGGCAGTCAGCCCCAGCATTTT.

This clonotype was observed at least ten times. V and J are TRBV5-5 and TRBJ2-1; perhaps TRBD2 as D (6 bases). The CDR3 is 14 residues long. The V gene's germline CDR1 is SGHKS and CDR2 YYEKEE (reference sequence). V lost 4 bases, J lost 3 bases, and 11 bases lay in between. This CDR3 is CASSQGLSYNEQFF. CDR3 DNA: TGTGCCAGCAGCCAGGGACTTAGCTACAATGAGCAGTTCTTC.